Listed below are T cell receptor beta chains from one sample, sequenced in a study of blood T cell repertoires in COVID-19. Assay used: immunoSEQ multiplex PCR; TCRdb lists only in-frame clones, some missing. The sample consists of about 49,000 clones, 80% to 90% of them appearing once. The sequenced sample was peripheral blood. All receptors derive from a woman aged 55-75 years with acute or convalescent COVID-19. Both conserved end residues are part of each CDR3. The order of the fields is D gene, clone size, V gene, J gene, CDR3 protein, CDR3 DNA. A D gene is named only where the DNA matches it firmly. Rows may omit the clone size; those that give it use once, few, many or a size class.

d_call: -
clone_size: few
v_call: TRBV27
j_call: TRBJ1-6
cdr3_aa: CASSRGGSGNSPLHF
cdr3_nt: TGTGCCAGCAGTCGGGGGGGCTCGGGAAATTCACCCCTCCACTTT

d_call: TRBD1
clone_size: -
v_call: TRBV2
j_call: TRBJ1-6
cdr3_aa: CASTLRTGANSPLHF
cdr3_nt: TGTGCCAGCACTCTCAGGACAGGGGCTAATTCACCCCTCCACTTT

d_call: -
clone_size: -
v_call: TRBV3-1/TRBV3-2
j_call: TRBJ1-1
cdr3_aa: CASSQVPGVTNTEAFF
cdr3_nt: TGTGCCAGCAGCCAAGTACCGGGGGTGACGAACACTGAAGCTTTCTTT

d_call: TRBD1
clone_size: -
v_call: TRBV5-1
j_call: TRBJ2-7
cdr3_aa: CASSEWTGDYEQYF
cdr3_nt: TGCGCCAGCAGCGAATGGACAGGGGACTACGAGCAGTACTTC

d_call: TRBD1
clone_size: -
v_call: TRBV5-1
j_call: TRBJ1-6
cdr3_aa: CASSRDRSSYNSPLHF
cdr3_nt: TGCGCCAGCAGCAGGGACAGGAGCTCCTATAATTCACCCCTCCACTTT

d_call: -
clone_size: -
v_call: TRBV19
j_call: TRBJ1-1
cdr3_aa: CASSLSRQTTEAFF
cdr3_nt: TGTGCCAGTAGCCTCTCGAGGCAAACCACTGAAGCTTTCTTT

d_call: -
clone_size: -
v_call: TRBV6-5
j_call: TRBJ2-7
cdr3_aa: CASSYSGGNLEEQYF
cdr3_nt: TGTGCCAGCAGTTACTCGGGCGGGAACCTTGAGGAGCAGTACTTC

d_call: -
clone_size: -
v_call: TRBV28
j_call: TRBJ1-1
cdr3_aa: CASSPLEAEAFF
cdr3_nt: TGTGCCAGCAGTCCCCTCGAGGCCGAAGCTTTCTTT

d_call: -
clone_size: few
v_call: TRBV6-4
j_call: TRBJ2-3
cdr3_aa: CASSKNGGTDTQYF
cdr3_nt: TGTGCCAGCAGCAAAAACGGGGGCACAGATACGCAGTATTTT

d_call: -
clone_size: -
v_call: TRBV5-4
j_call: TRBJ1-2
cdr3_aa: CASSLGAAGYTF
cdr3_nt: TGTGCCAGCAGCTTGGGCGCGGCTGGCTACACCTTC

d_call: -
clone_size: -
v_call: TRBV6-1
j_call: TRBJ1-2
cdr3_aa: CASSEALGAGDYGYTF
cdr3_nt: TGTGCCAGCAGTGAAGCGCTTGGCGCGGGTGACTATGGCTACACCTTC

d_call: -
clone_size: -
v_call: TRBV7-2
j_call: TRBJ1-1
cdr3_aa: CASSLHSLNTEAFF
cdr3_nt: TGTGCCAGCAGCTTGCACAGTTTGAACACTGAAGCTTTCTTT

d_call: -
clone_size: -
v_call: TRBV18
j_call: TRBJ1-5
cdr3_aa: CASSSDSLSNQPQHF
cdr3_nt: TGTGCCAGCTCGTCCGACTCACTAAGCAATCAGCCCCAGCATTTT

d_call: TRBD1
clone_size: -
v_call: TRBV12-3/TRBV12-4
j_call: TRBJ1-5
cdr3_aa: CASGTGGNQPQHF
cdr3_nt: TGTGCCAGTGGGACAGGGGGGAATCAGCCCCAGCATTTT

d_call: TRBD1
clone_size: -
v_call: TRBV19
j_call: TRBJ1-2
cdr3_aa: CASSKTPGQGARSYGYTF
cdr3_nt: TGTGCCAGTAGTAAGACGCCGGGACAGGGGGCTCGGAGCTATGGCTACACCTTC

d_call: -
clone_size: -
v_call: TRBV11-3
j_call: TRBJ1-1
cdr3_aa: CASSLNRNTEAFF
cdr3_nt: TGTGCCAGCAGCTTAAATCGGAACACTGAAGCTTTCTTT

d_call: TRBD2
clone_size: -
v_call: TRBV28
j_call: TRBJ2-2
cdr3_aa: CATKGLAGAGELFF
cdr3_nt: TGTGCCACCAAGGGGCTAGCGGGGGCCGGGGAGCTGTTTTTT